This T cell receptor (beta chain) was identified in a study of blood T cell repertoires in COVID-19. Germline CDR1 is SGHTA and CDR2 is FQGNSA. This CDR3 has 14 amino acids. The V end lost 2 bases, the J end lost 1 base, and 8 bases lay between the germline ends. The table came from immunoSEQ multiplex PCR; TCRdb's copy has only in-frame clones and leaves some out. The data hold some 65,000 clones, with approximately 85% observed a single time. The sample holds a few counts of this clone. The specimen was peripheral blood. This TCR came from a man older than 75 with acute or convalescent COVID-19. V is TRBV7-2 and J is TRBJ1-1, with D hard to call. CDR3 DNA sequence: TGTGCCAGCAGCTTAAATTGGAGGAACACTGAAGCTTTCTTT. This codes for CASSLNWRNTEAFF.